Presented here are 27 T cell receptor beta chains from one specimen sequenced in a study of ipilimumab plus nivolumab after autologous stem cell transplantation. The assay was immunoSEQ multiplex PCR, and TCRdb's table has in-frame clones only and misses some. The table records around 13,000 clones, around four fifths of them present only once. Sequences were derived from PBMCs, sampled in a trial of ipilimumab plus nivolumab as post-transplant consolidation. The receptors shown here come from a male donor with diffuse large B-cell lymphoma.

The CDR3 is CASSLELEPYNEQFF. CDR3 sequence (DNA): TGTGCCAGCAGCTTAGAACTAGAACCTTACAATGAGCAGTTCTTC. This chain connects TRBV7-6 to TRBJ2-1, with D possibly being TRBD2 (5 bases). Germline-derived CDR1 and CDR2 are SGHVS and FNYEAQ. The CDR3 is 15 amino acids. V lost 1 base to trimming and J lost 4 bases, with 11 bases between them.

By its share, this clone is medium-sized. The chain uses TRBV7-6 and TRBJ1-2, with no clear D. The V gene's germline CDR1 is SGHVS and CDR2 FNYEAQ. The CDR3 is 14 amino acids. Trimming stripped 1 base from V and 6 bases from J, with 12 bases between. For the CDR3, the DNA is TGTGCCAGCAGCTTAGGGGCGGGTACCGATGGCTACACCTTC. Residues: CASSLGAGTDGYTF.

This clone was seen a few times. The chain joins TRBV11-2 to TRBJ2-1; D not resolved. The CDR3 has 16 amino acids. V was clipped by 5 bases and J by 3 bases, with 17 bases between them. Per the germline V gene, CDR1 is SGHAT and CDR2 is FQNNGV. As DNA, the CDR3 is TGTGCCAGCAGCGCTACCCCCGCGAAGGTCTACAATGAGCAGTTCTTC. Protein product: CASSATPAKVYNEQFF.

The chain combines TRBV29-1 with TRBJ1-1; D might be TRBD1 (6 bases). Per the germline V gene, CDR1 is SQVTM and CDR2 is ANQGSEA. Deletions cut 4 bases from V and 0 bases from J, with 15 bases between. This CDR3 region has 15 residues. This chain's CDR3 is CSVVRGASMNTEAFF. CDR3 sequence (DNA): TGCAGCGTTGTTAGGGGGGCCTCGATGAACACTGAAGCTTTCTTT.

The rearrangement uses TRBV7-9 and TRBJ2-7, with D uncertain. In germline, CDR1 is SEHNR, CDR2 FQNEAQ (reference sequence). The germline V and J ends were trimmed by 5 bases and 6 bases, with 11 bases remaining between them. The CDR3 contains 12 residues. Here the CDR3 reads CASSLEKVEQYF. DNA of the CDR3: TGTGCCAGCAGCCTTGAAAAGGTCGAGCAGTACTTC.

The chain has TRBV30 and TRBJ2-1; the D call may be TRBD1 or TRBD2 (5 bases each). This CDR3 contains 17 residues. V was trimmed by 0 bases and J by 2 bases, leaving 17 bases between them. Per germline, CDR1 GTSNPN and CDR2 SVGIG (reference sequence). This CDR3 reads CAWSVRRGRAAYNEQFF. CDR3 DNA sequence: TGTGCCTGGAGTGTACGTCGGGGCAGGGCGGCCTACAATGAGCAGTTCTTC.

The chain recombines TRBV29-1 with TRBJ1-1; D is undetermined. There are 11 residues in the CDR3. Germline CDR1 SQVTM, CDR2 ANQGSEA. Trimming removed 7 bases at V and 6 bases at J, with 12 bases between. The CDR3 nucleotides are TGCAGCGCCGCCGGGGTCGCTGAAGCTTTCTTT. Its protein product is CSAAGVAEAFF.

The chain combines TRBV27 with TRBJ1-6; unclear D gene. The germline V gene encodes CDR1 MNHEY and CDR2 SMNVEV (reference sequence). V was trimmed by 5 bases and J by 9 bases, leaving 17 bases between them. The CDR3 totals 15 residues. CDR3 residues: CASSPHILLGSPLHF. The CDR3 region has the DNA TGTGCCAGCAGTCCTCACATCCTTCTGGGTTCACCCCTCCACTTT.

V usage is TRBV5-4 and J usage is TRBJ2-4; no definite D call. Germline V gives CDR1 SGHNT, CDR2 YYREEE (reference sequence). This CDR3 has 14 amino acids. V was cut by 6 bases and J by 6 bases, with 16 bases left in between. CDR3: CASTRNGLGNIQYF. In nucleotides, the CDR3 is TGTGCCAGCACCAGGAACGGGCTAGGAAACATTCAGTACTTC.

The DNA for the CDR3 is TGCGCCAGCAGCTTACCAGCAGCGAGGAATTCACCCCTCCACTTT. Protein product: CASSLPAARNSPLHF. The rearrangement joins TRBV5-1 to TRBJ1-6; D not certain. V lost 2 bases, J lost 7 bases, and 13 bases lay in between. The CDR3 loop spans 15 amino acids. CDR1 and CDR2 (germline): SGHRS, YFSETQ.

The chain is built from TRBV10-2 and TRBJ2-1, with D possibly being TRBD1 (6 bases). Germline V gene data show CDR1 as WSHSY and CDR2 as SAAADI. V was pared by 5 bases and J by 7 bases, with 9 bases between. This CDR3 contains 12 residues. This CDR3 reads CASSQQGNEQFF. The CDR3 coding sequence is TGCGCCAGCAGTCAACAGGGAAATGAGCAGTTCTTC.

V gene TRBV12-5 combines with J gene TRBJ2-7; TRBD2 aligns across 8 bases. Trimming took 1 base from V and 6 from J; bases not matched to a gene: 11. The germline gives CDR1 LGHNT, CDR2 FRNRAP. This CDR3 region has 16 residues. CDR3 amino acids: CASGLGRSGAQSEQYF. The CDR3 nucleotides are TGTGCTAGTGGTTTGGGACGTAGCGGGGCCCAGTCCGAGCAGTACTTC.

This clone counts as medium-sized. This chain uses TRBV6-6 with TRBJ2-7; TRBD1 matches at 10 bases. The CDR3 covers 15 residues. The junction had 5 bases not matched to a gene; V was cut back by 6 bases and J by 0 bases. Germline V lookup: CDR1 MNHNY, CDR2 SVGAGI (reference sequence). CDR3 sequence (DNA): TGTGCCAGCAGAACCGGGACAGGGGCCTCCTACGAGCAGTACTTC. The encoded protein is CASRTGTGASYEQYF.

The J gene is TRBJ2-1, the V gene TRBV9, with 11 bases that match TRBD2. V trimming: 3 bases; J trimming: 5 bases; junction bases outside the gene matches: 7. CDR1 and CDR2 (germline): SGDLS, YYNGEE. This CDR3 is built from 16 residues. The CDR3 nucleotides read TGTGCCAGCAGCGCACCCGGGACTAGCGGAAACAATGAGCAGTTCTTC. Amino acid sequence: CASSAPGTSGNNEQFF.

This CDR3 reads CASSSGLLGGIAEAFF. The DNA for the CDR3 is TGTGCCAGCAGCTCAGGGCTTTTGGGGGGCATCGCTGAAGCTTTCTTT. This chain uses TRBV7-9 with TRBJ1-1; possible D gene TRBD1, 6 bases. The V and J ends lost 4 bases and 6 bases respectively, with 21 bases between them. The CDR3 runs to 16 residues. Germline-derived CDR1 and CDR2 are SEHNR and FQNEAQ (reference sequence).

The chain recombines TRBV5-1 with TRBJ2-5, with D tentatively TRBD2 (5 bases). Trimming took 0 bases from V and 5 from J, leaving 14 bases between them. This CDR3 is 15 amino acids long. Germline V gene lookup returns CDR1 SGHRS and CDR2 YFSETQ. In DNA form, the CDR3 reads TGCGCCAGCAGCTTGGAAGGCCTAGCACGCGAGACCCAGTACTTC. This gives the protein CASSLEGLARETQYF.

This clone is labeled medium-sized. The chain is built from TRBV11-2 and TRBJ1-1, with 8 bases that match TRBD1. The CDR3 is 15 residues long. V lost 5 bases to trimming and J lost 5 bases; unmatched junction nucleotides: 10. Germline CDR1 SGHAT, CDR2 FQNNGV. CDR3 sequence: CASSRMTGVGTEAFF. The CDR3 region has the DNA TGTGCCAGCAGCCGTATGACAGGGGTAGGGACTGAAGCTTTCTTT.

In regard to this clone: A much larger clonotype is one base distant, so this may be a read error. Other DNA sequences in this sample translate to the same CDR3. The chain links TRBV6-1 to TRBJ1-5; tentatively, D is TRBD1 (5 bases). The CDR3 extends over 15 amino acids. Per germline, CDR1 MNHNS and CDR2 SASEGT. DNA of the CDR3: TGTGCCAGCAGCGAAGGAGCAGGGCTTAATCAGCCCCAGCATTTT. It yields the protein CASSEGAGLNQPQHF.

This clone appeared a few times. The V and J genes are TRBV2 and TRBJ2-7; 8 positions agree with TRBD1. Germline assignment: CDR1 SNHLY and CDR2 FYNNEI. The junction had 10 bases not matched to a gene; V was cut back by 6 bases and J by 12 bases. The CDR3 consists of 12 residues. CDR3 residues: CASRMDRVVTYF. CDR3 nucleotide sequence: TGTGCCAGCAGGATGGACAGGGTGGTAACGTACTTC.

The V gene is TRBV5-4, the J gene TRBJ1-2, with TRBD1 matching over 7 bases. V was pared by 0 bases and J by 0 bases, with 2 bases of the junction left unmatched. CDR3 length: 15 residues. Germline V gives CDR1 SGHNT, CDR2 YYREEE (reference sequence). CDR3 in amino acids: CASSLGQGANYGYTF. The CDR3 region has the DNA TGTGCCAGCAGCTTGGGCCAGGGGGCTAACTATGGCTACACCTTC.

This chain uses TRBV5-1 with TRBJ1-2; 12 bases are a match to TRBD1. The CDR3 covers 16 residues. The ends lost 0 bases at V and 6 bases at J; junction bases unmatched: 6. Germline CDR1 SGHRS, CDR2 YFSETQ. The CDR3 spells CASSLEVGQGAHGYTF. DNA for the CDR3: TGCGCCAGCAGCTTGGAGGTGGGACAGGGGGCGCATGGCTACACCTTC.

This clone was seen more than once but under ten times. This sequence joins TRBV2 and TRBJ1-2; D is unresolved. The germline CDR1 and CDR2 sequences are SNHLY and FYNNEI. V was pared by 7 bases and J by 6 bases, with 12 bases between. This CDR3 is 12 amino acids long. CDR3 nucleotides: TGTGCCAGCACCTCTGGCAGCCATGGCTACACCTTC. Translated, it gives CASTSGSHGYTF.

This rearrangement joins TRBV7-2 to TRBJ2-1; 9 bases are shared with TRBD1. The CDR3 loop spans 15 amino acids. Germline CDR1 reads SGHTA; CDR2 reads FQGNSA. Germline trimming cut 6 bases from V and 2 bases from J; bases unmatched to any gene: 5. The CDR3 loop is CASRSRDRAYNEQFF. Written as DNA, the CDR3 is TGTGCCAGCAGGTCCCGGGACAGGGCCTACAATGAGCAGTTCTTC.

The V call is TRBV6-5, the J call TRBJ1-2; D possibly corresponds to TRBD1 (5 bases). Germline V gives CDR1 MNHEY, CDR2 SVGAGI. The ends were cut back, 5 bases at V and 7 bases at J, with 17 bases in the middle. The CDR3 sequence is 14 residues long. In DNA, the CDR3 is TGTGCCAGCAGTCCCGGGACTTGGTTAAGTGGCTACACCTTC. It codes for CASSPGTWLSGYTF.

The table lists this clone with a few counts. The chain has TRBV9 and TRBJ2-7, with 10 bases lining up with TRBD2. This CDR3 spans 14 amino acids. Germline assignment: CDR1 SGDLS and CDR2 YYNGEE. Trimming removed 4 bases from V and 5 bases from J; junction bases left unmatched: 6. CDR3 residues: CASSSSGRIDEQYF. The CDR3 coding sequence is TGTGCCAGCAGCTCTAGCGGGAGAATCGACGAGCAGTACTTC. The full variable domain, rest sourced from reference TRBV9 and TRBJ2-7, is DSGVTQTPKHLITATGQRVTLRCSPRSGDLSVYWYQQSLDQGLQFLIQYYNGEERAKGNILERFSAQQFPDLHSELNLSSLELGDSALYFCASSSSGRIDEQYFGPGTRLTVT.

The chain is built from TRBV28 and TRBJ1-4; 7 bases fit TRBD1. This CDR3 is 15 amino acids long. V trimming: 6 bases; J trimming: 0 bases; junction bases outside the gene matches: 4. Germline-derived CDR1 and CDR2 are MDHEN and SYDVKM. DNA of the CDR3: TGTGCCAGCAGGGGACAGCGGGCAACTAATGAAAAACTGTTTTTT. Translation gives CASRGQRATNEKLFF.

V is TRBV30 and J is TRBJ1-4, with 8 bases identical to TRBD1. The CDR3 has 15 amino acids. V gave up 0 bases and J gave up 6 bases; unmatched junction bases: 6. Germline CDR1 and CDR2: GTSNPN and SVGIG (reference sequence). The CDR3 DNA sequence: TGTGCCTGGAGTGTTCCGGACAGGGACTATGAAAAACTGTTTTTT. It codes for CAWSVPDRDYEKLFF.